The 5 T cell receptor beta chains in this list originate from one sample, sequenced in a study of Ad26.COV2.S vaccination and SARS-CoV-2 variants. Assay used: immunoSEQ multiplex PCR; TCRdb lists only in-frame clones, some missing. Of about 680,000 clones in the sample, 80% to 90% were seen once. Sample treatment: roughly 20 received Ad26.COV2.S at low or high dose, single or two shots; about 5 received placebo; per-sample allocation not given. Samples were taken on day 63 after the first vaccine or placebo injection. The input for sequencing was peripheral blood, taken in a trial of Ad26.COV2.S vaccine versus placebo. All receptors derive from a person between 18 and 65 years old who received the Ad26.COV2.S COVID-19 vaccine or a placebo.

V is TRBV3-1 (or the pseudogene TRBV3-2) and J is TRBJ2-2; TRBD2 is a possible D gene (5 bases). CDR1 is LGHDT, CDR2 YNNKEL, per germline (reference sequence). Deletions cut 7 bases from V and 1 base from J, with 10 bases between. The CDR3 sequence is 14 residues long. CDR3 region: CASTLRGNTGELFF. In DNA form, the CDR3 reads TGTGCCAGCACCCTCCGGGGGAACACCGGGGAGCTGTTTTTT.

V usage is TRBV11-2 and J usage is TRBJ2-3; no definite D call. The CDR3 totals 14 residues. Germline lookup yields CDR1 SGHAT and CDR2 FQNNGV. V shed 2 bases and J shed 2 bases, with 8 bases lying between them. CDR3 DNA: TGTGCCAGCAGCTTACCCCCCTCCACAGATACGCAGTATTTT. Amino acid sequence: CASSLPPSTDTQYF.

This chain joins TRBV6-6 and TRBJ1-2; D not certain. This CDR3 has 13 amino acids. V lost 1 base and J lost 13, with 16 bases in between. Per the germline V gene, CDR1 is MNHNY and CDR2 is SVGAGI (reference sequence). The CDR3: CASSYYSGSVGTF. DNA of the CDR3: TGTGCCAGCAGTTACTACTCCGGGTCAGTGGGCACCTTC.

In DNA form, the CDR3 reads TGCAGCGTTGGGGGACATTCCGCGAACACCGGGGAGCTGTTTTTT. It yields the protein CSVGGHSANTGELFF. The chain is built from TRBV29-1 and TRBJ2-2; a weak D match, TRBD1 (6 bases). V lost 4 bases to trimming and J lost 0 bases, with 12 bases between them. The CDR3 totals 15 residues. Germline V gives CDR1 SQVTM, CDR2 ANQGSEA.

The chain employs TRBV29-1 and TRBJ2-3; D is unresolved. Germline V lookup: CDR1 SQVTM, CDR2 ANQGSEA. Trimming removed 4 bases from V and 0 bases from J, with 8 bases in between. The CDR3 spans 13 residues. The CDR3 sequence: CSVGASSTDTQYF. The CDR3 DNA sequence: TGCAGCGTTGGTGCGTCTAGCACAGATACGCAGTATTTT.